This T cell receptor beta chain was captured in a study of shared clonotypes between healthy human individuals. Several immunoSEQ 96-well plates shared each subset's DNA, each plate a replicate. The method was immunoSEQ multiplex PCR; TCRdb's version includes in-frame clones alone and lacks a portion of them. The sample records 450,000 to 650,000 clones, around three quarters being singletons. The CDR3 is 14 residues long. Trimming pared 2 bases from V and 9 bases from J, leaving 17 bases between. Germline-derived CDR1 and CDR2 are LNHDA and SQIVND (reference sequence). Findings and caveats of the study: An effect of sequencing depth on clonotype sharing among donors was expected.

Comments on this clone: The antigen remains unidentified.

Sequenced material: PBMCs. The chain has TRBV19 and TRBJ2-7; tentatively, D is TRBD2 (5 bases). The receptor was derived from a woman aged 40-49 years in good health. Some clones in this sample may be carry-over from other donors' samples. The CDR3 DNA sequence: TGTGCCAGTAGTATACTAGCTGGGGAAGGCGGGCAGTACTTC. Protein sequence: CASSILAGEGGQYF.